This record covers a single T cell receptor (beta chain). This sample was included in a study of T cells in localized non-small cell lung cancer. The V gene's germline CDR1 is MNHNS and CDR2 SASEGT. The CDR3 length is 15 residues. With 6 bases clipped from V and 8 bases from J, the junction kept 10 bases outside the gene matches. The repertoire was sequenced with immunoSEQ multiplex PCR; TCRdb's copy has only in-frame clones and lacks some. This table has tens of thousands of clones, about 88% appearing once. The specimen was peripheral blood, collected before any cancer treatment. This receptor was obtained from a female donor aged 60 or older with stage I lung adenocarcinoma. V gene TRBV6-1 combines with J gene TRBJ2-1, with 10 bases fitting TRBD2. The CDR3 spells CASRVLAGSYHEQFF. The CDR3 coding sequence is TGTGCCAGCAGAGTACTAGCGGGAAGTTACCATGAGCAGTTCTTC.